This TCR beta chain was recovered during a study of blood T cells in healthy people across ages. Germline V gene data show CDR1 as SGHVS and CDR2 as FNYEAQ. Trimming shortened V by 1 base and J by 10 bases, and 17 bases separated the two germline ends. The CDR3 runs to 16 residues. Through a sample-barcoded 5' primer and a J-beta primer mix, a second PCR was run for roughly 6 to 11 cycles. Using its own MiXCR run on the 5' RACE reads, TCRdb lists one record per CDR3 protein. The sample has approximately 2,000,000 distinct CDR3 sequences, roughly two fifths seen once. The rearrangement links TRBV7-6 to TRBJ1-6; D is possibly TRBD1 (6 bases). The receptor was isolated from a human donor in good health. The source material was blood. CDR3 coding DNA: TGTGCCAGCAGCTTAGAAGCGGGACATCCTCCGTCACCCCTCCACTTT. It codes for CASSLEAGHPPSPLHF.